What follows are 31 T cell receptor beta chains derived from one specimen sequenced in a study of molecular identifiers for immune sequencing clone quantification. TCRdb re-derived calls from the PCR reads in MiXCR, one entry per CDR3 protein. The profile covers approximately 630,000 distinct CDR3 sequences, with approximately 24% appearing a single time and approximately 0.75% taken by the ten largest. The specimen sequenced was naive CD8+ T cells from blood, with Jurkat cell RNA spiked in. The subset here: FACS-sorted CD8+CD4-CCR7+CD45RA+ naive T cells. The receptors here all came from a human donor in good health. Some libraries in this study had Jurkat cell RNA spiked in.

This clonotype showed up many times. The CDR3 nucleotides are TGTGCCAGCAGCCCGGAGGTCTATGTTGCAGATACGCAGTATTTT. This translates into CASSPEVYVADTQYF. The chain employs TRBV7-9 and TRBJ2-3; D may be TRBD2 (5 bases). V was trimmed by 5 bases and J by 4 bases, leaving 16 bases between them. The CDR3 spans 15 residues. Per germline, CDR1 SEHNR and CDR2 FQNEAQ (reference sequence).

A few counts support this clonotype. V is TRBV6-2 or TRBV6-3 and J is TRBJ2-3, with D uncertain. Trimming pared 6 bases from V and 0 bases from J, leaving 10 bases between. This CDR3 spans 14 amino acids. Germline assignment: CDR1 MNHEY and CDR2 SVGEGT. Here the CDR3 reads CASRPDGSTDTQYF. The CDR3 DNA follows: TGTGCCAGCAGGCCGGACGGGAGCACAGATACGCAGTATTTT.

Concerning this clonotype itself: This CDR3 is missing its conserved last phenylalanine or tryptophan, likely due to a read error. The rearrangement links TRBV9 to TRBJ2-3, with a tentative D call TRBD2 (5 bases). The CDR3 consists of 16 residues. Per the germline V gene, CDR1 is SGDLS and CDR2 is YYNGEE. Trimming stripped 4 bases from V and 1 base from J, with 16 bases between. CDR3 nucleotides: TGTGCCAGCAGCCTTGAGGGTTCTAGCCGCACAGATACGCAGTATATT. It is translated as CASSLEGSSRTDTQYI.

In this sample, this clonotype turned up many times. This chain links TRBV27 with TRBJ2-3; D possibly corresponds to TRBD2 (6 bases). V lost 10 bases and J lost 0, with 14 bases in between. CDR1 and CDR2 from the germline V gene are MNHEY and SMNVEV (reference sequence). The CDR3 has 14 amino acids. The CDR3 DNA is TGTGCCAATGACTGGCGGGGAAGCACAGATACGCAGTATTTT. Translated, it gives CANDWRGSTDTQYF.

This clonotype was detected many times. This sequence joins TRBV5-6 and TRBJ2-7, with TRBD2 matching over 10 bases. This CDR3 contains 18 residues. Unmatched junction bases numbered 15, after V lost 6 bases and J lost 0 bases. The germline gives CDR1 SGHDT, CDR2 YYEEEE. CDR3 nucleotide sequence: TGTGCCAGCATCCGAACTAGCGGGGCGGGGATTAGCTCCTACGAGCAGTACTTC. Protein product: CASIRTSGAGISSYEQYF.

On this clonotype itself: One base away lies a much larger clone, so this may be a sequencing read error. The chain carries TRBV19 and TRBJ1-1; D gene uncertain. CDR1 is LNHDA and CDR2 is SQIVND in the germline V gene (reference sequence). CDR3 length: 14 amino acids. V lost 3 bases and J lost 1, with 9 bases in between. The CDR3 protein is CASSIAPSNTEAFF. The CDR3 DNA reads TGTGCCAGTAGTATTGCCCCCTCGAACACTGAAGCTTTCTTT.

The V call is TRBV6-5, the J call TRBJ2-3, with TRBD1 as a possible D gene (6 bases). The CDR3 is 15 amino acids. The germline CDR1 and CDR2 sequences are MNHEY and SVGAGI. The germline V and J ends were trimmed by 5 bases and 2 bases, with 14 bases remaining between them. The CDR3 nucleotides are TGTGCCAGCAGTCTTTCCGGGACACTCACAGATACGCAGTATTTT. Translated: CASSLSGTLTDTQYF.

This chain uses TRBV19 with TRBJ1-1, with D tentatively TRBD1 (6 bases). The CDR3 loop spans 12 amino acids. V lost 9 bases and J 7 bases, leaving 15 bases between the germline ends. Germline loops: CDR1 LNHDA, CDR2 SQIVND (reference sequence). The CDR3 DNA is TGTGCCAGCTCCCAGGGGATTGTTGAAGCTTTCTTT. Its translation is CASSQGIVEAFF.

This clonotype was detected many times. The gene calls are TRBV4-1 and TRBJ1-1; 10 bases align to TRBD1. The CDR3 covers 15 residues. V shed 2 bases and J 4 bases; nucleotides not matched to a gene: 4. Germline values: CDR1 MGHRA, CDR2 YSYEKL. Written as DNA, the CDR3 is TGCGCCAGCAGCCAACGGACAGGGGGTCGCACTGAAGCTTTCTTT. This gives the protein CASSQRTGGRTEAFF.

This clonotype has a count of ten or more. This chain uses TRBV10-3 with TRBJ2-4, with 8 bases aligning to TRBD1. Losses at the gene ends were 2 bases for V and 5 bases for J; bases not matched to a gene: 5. Germline values: CDR1 ENHRY, CDR2 SYGVKD. This CDR3 spans 15 amino acids. CDR3 sequence: CAISELQGAENIQYF. The CDR3 DNA follows: TGTGCCATCAGTGAGCTGCAGGGGGCGGAAAACATTCAGTACTTC.

Many counts were recorded for this clonotype. The chain carries TRBV2 and TRBJ2-3; the match to TRBD2 covers 8 bases. CDR3 length equals 15 residues. The V gene end was trimmed by 8 bases and the J gene end by 0 bases; junction bases not matched to a gene: 7. Germline values: CDR1 SNHLY, CDR2 FYNNEI. CDR3 sequence: CASRRGASSTDTQYF. CDR3 DNA sequence: TGTGCCAGCCGGCGGGGGGCCTCTAGCACAGATACGCAGTATTTT.

This clonotype was seen ten or more times. The chain employs TRBV5-1 and TRBJ2-2, with no clear D. The CDR3 is made up of 15 amino acids. V was cut by 0 bases and J by 3 bases, with 9 bases left in between. Germline V lookup: CDR1 SGHRS, CDR2 YFSETQ. CDR3 bases: TGCGCCAGCAGCTTGGTTGTCTCCTACACCGGGGAGCTGTTTTTT. Its translation is CASSLVVSYTGELFF.

In its sample, this clonotype was seen many times. The chain links TRBV5-1 to TRBJ2-5, with D maybe TRBD2 (6 bases). Germline assignment: CDR1 SGHRS and CDR2 YFSETQ. The V end was cut by 1 base, the J end by 4 bases, with 14 bases between. This CDR3 comprises 15 residues. For the CDR3, the DNA is TGCGCCAGCAGCTTGACTGGATCCGGGGGAGAGACCCAGTACTTC. Its protein is CASSLTGSGGETQYF.

In its sample, this clonotype was seen many times. The chain combines TRBV4-3 with TRBJ2-7; the D call may be TRBD1 or TRBD2 (5 bases each). With 0 bases removed from V and 4 bases from J, the gap between germline ends came to 16 bases. CDR3 length: 16 amino acids. Germline V gene data show CDR1 as LGHNA and CDR2 as YSLEER. CDR3 sequence reads: CASSQDPAGTPYEQYF. CDR3 coding DNA: TGCGCCAGCAGCCAAGATCCGGCAGGGACCCCTTACGAGCAGTACTTC.

A note on this clonotype: Possible read error: a much larger clone is one base away. The J gene is TRBJ1-1, the V gene TRBV12-3 or TRBV12-4, with D perhaps matching TRBD1 (6 bases). This CDR3 is built from 12 residues. V was cut by 6 bases and J by 6 bases, with 11 bases left in between. CDR3 in DNA: TGTGCCAGCAGATTGAGGGGGTCTGAAGCTTTCTTT. It translates to CASRLRGSEAFF.

Comment on this clonotype: A read error is likely, as this CDR3 ends without the conserved phenylalanine or tryptophan. The CDR3, as DNA: TGTGCCAGCAGCTTCGGAGGGGGCGGATACGAGCAGTACCTC. Protein product: CASSFGGGGYEQYL. This chain joins TRBV5-4 and TRBJ2-7; possibly TRBD1 for D (7 bases). The CDR3 has 14 amino acids. V lost 2 bases to trimming and J lost 4 bases, with 13 bases between them. The V gene's germline CDR1 is SGHNT and CDR2 YYREEE (reference sequence).

This clonotype has at least ten counts. The chain combines TRBV7-9 with TRBJ1-1; tentatively, D is TRBD1 (5 bases). This CDR3 is 15 amino acids long. Germline CDR1 SEHNR, CDR2 FQNEAQ (reference sequence). The V and J ends lost 1 base and 4 bases respectively, with 13 bases between them. In DNA, the CDR3 is TGTGCCAGCAGCTTAGGGTGGCAGGGTGGCACTGAAGCTTTCTTT. It is translated as CASSLGWQGGTEAFF.

Comment on this clonotype: This may be a read error, as it is one base from a much larger clone. The chain uses TRBV2 and TRBJ2-3, with 10 bases identical to TRBD2. Germline CDR1 and CDR2: SNHLY and FYNNEI. This CDR3 spans 15 amino acids. J gave up 4 bases and V 7 bases, and 8 bases lay outside the gene matches. In DNA, the CDR3 is TGTGCCAGCATTAGCGGGGGGCCCGTCCCAGATACGCAGTATTTT. Translating it yields CASISGGPVPDTQYF.

This clonotype was recorded at least ten times. This chain connects TRBV7-2 to TRBJ2-1, with D perhaps assigned TRBD1 or TRBD2 (5 bases each). Trimming took off 6 bases at V and 7 bases at J, with 16 bases between the two ends. Germline V lookup: CDR1 SGHTA, CDR2 FQGNSA. This CDR3 is built from 14 residues. The CDR3 coding sequence is TGTGCCAGCAGTCCCGGGACCCAAGCGAATGAGCAGTTCTTC. It translates to CASSPGTQANEQFF.

On this clonotype: A much larger clone differs from this one at a single base, so this may be a read error. J is TRBJ2-7 and V is TRBV5-1; a possible D gene is TRBD1 (6 bases). The CDR3 extends over 15 amino acids. Germline CDR1 reads SGHRS; CDR2 reads YFSETQ. V was clipped by 2 bases and J by 0 bases, with 12 bases between them. The CDR3 sequence: CASSFFGQCSYEQYF. CDR3 nucleotide sequence: TGCGCCAGCAGCTTTTTTGGACAGTGCTCCTACGAGCAGTACTTC. Based on the CDR3 plus reference TRBV5-1 and TRBJ2-7, the full variable domain is KAGVTQTPRYLIKTRGQQVTLSCSPISGHRSVSWYQQTPGQGLQFLFEYFSETQRNKGNFPGRFSGRQFSNSRSEMNVSTLELGDSALYLCASSFFGQCSYEQYFGPGTRLTVT.

This clonotype occurred a few times. J is TRBJ2-3 and V is TRBV19; D may match TRBD1 or TRBD2 (5 bases each). CDR1 and CDR2 from the germline V gene are LNHDA and SQIVND (reference sequence). CDR3 length equals 16 residues. V was trimmed by 4 bases and J by 5 bases, leaving 19 bases between them. The chain's CDR3 is CASSNRRDLFLDTQYF. The CDR3 DNA sequence: TGTGCCAGTAGTAACCGCCGGGACCTCTTCCTAGATACGCAGTATTTT. Full variable domain (rest looked up from reference TRBV19 and TRBJ2-3): DGGITQSPKYLFRKEGQNVTLSCEQNLNHDAMYWYRQDPGQGLRLIYYSQIVNDFQKGDIAEGYSVSREKKESFPLTVTSAQKNPTAFYLCASSNRRDLFLDTQYFGPGTRLTVL.

This clonotype has just a few counts. J is TRBJ2-2 and V is TRBV20-1; 8 bases fit TRBD2. The CDR3 runs to 15 residues. V dropped 3 bases and J dropped 3; count of bases not matched to a gene: 6. CDR1 is DFQATT and CDR2 is SNEGSKA in the germline V gene (reference sequence). CDR3: CSARGRGGYTGELFF. The DNA for the CDR3 is TGCAGTGCTAGGGGCCGCGGGGGGTACACCGGGGAGCTGTTTTTT.

This clonotype was seen repeatedly, ten times or more. The V call is TRBV4-3, the J call TRBJ1-1; D gene ambiguous. The germline gives CDR1 LGHNA, CDR2 YSLEER. The CDR3 is made up of 17 amino acids. Trimming shortened V by 0 bases and J by 0 bases, and 14 bases separated the two germline ends. The CDR3 loop reads CASSQEKVWPMNTEAFF. For the CDR3, the DNA is TGCGCCAGCAGCCAAGAGAAAGTGTGGCCCATGAACACTGAAGCTTTCTTT.

This clonotype appeared many times. The chain recombines TRBV20-1 with TRBJ2-7; D is perhaps TRBD1 (5 bases). CDR1 is DFQATT, CDR2 SNEGSKA, per germline (reference sequence). The CDR3 consists of 15 residues. Trimming shortened V by 0 bases and J by 4 bases, and 16 bases separated the two germline ends. This CDR3 reads CSARDPGQSVYEQYF. Here the CDR3 DNA reads TGCAGTGCTAGAGATCCAGGACAATCCGTTTACGAGCAGTACTTC.

This clonotype was recorded a few times. The CDR3 loop reads CASSHRQITYNEQFF. In nucleotides, the CDR3 is TGCGCCAGCAGCCACCGACAGATTACCTACAATGAGCAGTTCTTC. The V and J genes are TRBV4-1 and TRBJ2-1; TRBD1 might be the D (5 bases). Germline assignment: CDR1 MGHRA and CDR2 YSYEKL. The V end was cut by 3 bases, the J end by 2 bases, with 11 bases between. This CDR3 is built from 15 residues.

This clonotype appeared many times. The V gene is TRBV6-1, the J gene TRBJ2-3; TRBD2 aligns across 7 bases. Unmatched junction bases numbered 7, after V lost 7 bases and J lost 6 bases. This CDR3 has 13 residues. From germline, CDR1 is MNHNS and CDR2 SASEGT. The CDR3 DNA follows: TGTGCCAGCAAAGGCTGGCGGGGGGATACGCAGTATTTT. Its protein product is CASKGWRGDTQYF.

This clonotype was seen ten or more times. This CDR3 is CASSQGKNTEAFF. The CDR3 DNA reads TGTGCCAGCAGCCAGGGGAAGAACACTGAAGCTTTCTTT. J is TRBJ1-1 and V is TRBV14; D gene uncertain. The V gene's germline CDR1 is SGHDN and CDR2 FVKESK. The CDR3 consists of 13 residues. Trimming stripped 3 bases from V and 1 base from J, with 6 bases between.

The chain carries TRBV4-3 and TRBJ2-1, with D unresolved. CDR3 length: 17 residues. V lost 6 bases and J 4 bases, leaving 22 bases between the germline ends. Germline V CDR1 and CDR2: LGHNA, YSLEER. CDR3 in DNA: TGCGCCAGCAGTCCGCATTTGGTGGCAGGCGGTTACAATGAGCAGTTCTTC. Encoded protein: CASSPHLVAGGYNEQFF.

A note on this clonotype: A much larger clone lies a single base off, so this may be a read error. V usage is TRBV3-1 and J usage is TRBJ1-5, with D possibly being TRBD1 (5 bases). The CDR3 extends over 14 amino acids. Germline CDR1 LGHDT, CDR2 YNNKEL (reference sequence). The CDR3 protein is CVSSQDRFNQPQHF. The CDR3 DNA reads TGTGTCAGCAGCCAAGACAGATTCAATCAGCCCCAGCATTTT.

V is TRBV5-1 and J is TRBJ2-1; the match to TRBD2 covers 7 bases. Germline lookup yields CDR1 SGHRS and CDR2 YFSETQ. With 0 bases clipped from V and 3 bases from J, the junction kept 3 bases outside the gene matches. The length of the CDR3 is 15 residues. CDR3 nucleotides: TGCGCCAGCAGCTTGGAACTAGCGTACTACAATGAGCAGTTCTTC. Its protein product is CASSLELAYYNEQFF.

This clonotype was seen repeatedly, ten times or more. This sequence joins TRBV27 and TRBJ2-4; possible D gene TRBD1, 5 bases. V shed 3 bases and J shed 1 base, with 13 bases lying between them. CDR1 and CDR2 (germline): MNHEY, SMNVEV (reference sequence). The length of the CDR3 is 16 residues. CDR3 in DNA: TGTGCCAGCAGTTTCTCCAGGGATACGGCCAAAAACATTCAGTACTTC. It yields the protein CASSFSRDTAKNIQYF.